This is a list of T cell receptor beta chains from one sample in a study of OX40 agonist ivuxolimab in advanced cancers. Data came from immunoSEQ multiplex PCR; TCRdb stores just in-frame clones and leaves some out. The table includes some 74,000 clones, around 92% detected once. The specimen comprised CD4+ or CD8+ T cells sorted from blood, sampled in a trial of the OX40 agonist ivuxolimab. The receptors stem from an adult with an advanced solid tumor such as melanoma, head and neck, liver or kidney cancer. Each CDR3 is given without its conserved first and last residue. Clone sizes are given selectively: once, few, many, or a class where the clone is expanded.

clone_size	v_call	j_call	cdr3_length	cdr3_aa
-	TRBV10-3	TRBJ1-1	14	AIKREDREQGTEAF
-	TRBV10-3	TRBJ1-3	12	AISEFGSGNTIY
-	TRBV28	TRBJ1-2	11	ASSMGAVYGYT
-	TRBV5-1	TRBJ2-3	14	ASSLVQTGGLDTQY
-	TRBV6-5	TRBJ1-1	14	ASSYFWGERNTEAF
-	TRBV28	TRBJ1-2	12	ASSYGQGQYGYT
few	TRBV9	TRBJ2-5	17	ASSPHSKGRCSGSGTQY
-	TRBV6-5	TRBJ1-1	12	ASSYSNLGTEAF
-	TRBV7-9	TRBJ2-1	13	ASSPLDRTYNEQF
-	TRBV5-1	TRBJ1-2	16	ASSADRDRGQFNYGYT
-	TRBV19	TRBJ2-3	13	ASVETGTNTDTQY
-	TRBV29-1	TRBJ2-7	12	SVKQTQGAYEQY
-	TRBV29-1	TRBJ2-7	12	SVKGLAESYEQY
-	TRBV11-2	TRBJ2-3	14	ASSLGVSRSTDTQY
-	TRBV19	TRBJ2-1	13	ASSVGTSGSREQF
-	TRBV27	-	13	ASSLGQGRVGEQY